This T cell receptor (beta chain) was captured in a study of T-cell memory formation after mild COVID-19. In this sample, this clonotype is medium-sized (0.01 to 0.1%). Looked up from germline, CDR1 is ENHRY and CDR2 is SYGVKD. This CDR3 spans 13 amino acids. Trimming left V 0 bases short and J 2 bases short, with 3 bases between. Using its own MiXCR run on the 5' RACE reads, TCRdb lists one record per CDR3 protein. Among 30,000 to 35,000 distinct CDR3 sequences listed, 7% to 9.5% were seen once. The sequenced sample was PBMCs or a T cell subset sorted from them (not recorded which). The TCR originated in a young man who had mild COVID-19 (a few samples of this study predate the infection). Cell type and time point are not known. J is TRBJ2-3 and V is TRBV10-3; D remains unclear. CDR3 protein: CAISESDTDTQYF. CDR3 in DNA: TGTGCCATCAGTGAGTCGGACACAGATACGCAGTATTTT.